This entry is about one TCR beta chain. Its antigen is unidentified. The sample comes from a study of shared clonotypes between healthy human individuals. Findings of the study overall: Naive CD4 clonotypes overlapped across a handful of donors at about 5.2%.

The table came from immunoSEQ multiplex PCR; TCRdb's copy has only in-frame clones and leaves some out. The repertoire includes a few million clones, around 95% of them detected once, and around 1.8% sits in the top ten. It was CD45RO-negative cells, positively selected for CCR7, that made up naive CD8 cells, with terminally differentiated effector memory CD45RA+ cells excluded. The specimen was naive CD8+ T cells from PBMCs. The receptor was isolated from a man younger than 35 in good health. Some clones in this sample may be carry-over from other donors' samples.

CDR3 protein: CASSEGIRVLTKNIQYF. The CDR3 DNA follows: TGTGCCAGCAGTGAAGGTATCAGGGTGTTAACCAAAAACATTCAGTACTTC. The chain links TRBV6-1 to TRBJ2-4; possibly TRBD1 for D (5 bases). Germline CDR1 and CDR2: MNHNS and SASEGT. This CDR3 comprises 17 residues. The V end was cut by 1 base, the J end by 2 bases, with 15 bases between.